The following is a T cell receptor (beta chain) sequence with its context. The antigen it binds to is not known. The record has no base qualities; no much larger clone is one base away. The label giving this sample's treatment or condition can be read as: live attenuated yellow fever vaccine strain. PBMCs were isolated from peripheral blood using a standard Ficoll-Paque protocol. Dynabeads CD4 and CD8 positive selection kits were used to isolate CD4 and CD8 T-cell fractions. TriZol was used to extract RNA from bulk PBMCs, CD4 and CD8 fractions, and dextramer-positive and dextramer-negative fractions. These reads were obtained on an Illumina NovaSeq 6000. TCR cDNA was synthesized by 5'RACE template switching, through which a universal primer site and unique molecular identifiers were introduced. cDNA synthesis was primed from both the TCR alpha and TCR beta constant segments. Library amplification used two PCR steps, and the second PCR step added sample barcodes and sequencing adapters. Libraries were sequenced on Illumina HiSeq 2500 (2x100 bp) or NovaSeq (2x150 bp). In the authors' own workflow: Reads were demultiplexed and collapsed into UMI consensus sequences with MIGEC, and V(D)J alignment was performed with MiXCR. Clonotypes responding to the vaccine were identified with edgeR on replicate PBMC samples, with the criteria of FDR below 0.01 and a log2 fold change above 5 up to day 15. Bulk clonotypes were assigned CD4 or CD8 identity according to which sequenced CD4 or CD8 repertoire held them at higher abundance. TCRdb took the public reads, trimmed them with fastp at Q25, ran MiXCR for clone calling and kept in-frame beta chains. CDR3 protein sequences are deduplicated, and each keeps its most common genes and DNA. V and J calls and clone size were set by TCRdb, not the authors. The table for this sample lists more than 300,000 distinct CDR3 sequences; about 10% of them were counted only once. Together, the top ten hold around 3.2% of the sample.

The CDR3 holds 16 amino acids from the cysteine to the phenylalanine. Only the CDR3 part of the read is kept: 48 bases, read in frame from the first base. Taken from the germline V gene, the CDR1 and CDR2 loops are LGHNA and YSLEER. A distance of 17 bases separates the germline ends of V and J, which lose 4 bases and 4 bases respectively. These data belong to a study of T cells after yellow fever vaccination (dated by TCRdb to the late 2010s). For the wider study: The SMART-Seq v4 Ultra Low Input RNA kit was used to prepare libraries from fractions with low cell numbers. To track T-cell clones before and after primary and booster YFV17D yellow fever vaccination, bulk TCR alpha and beta repertoires were sequenced longitudinally. Blood was collected at multiple timepoints before and after primary and secondary immunization, and bulk PBMC replicates and cell subsets were isolated. The cohort comprised two healthy male donors, one aged 18 to 29 and one aged 30 to 39 years. The investigation overall reported the following: Most clones expanded after primary vaccination (around 96% of CD4 and roughly 88% of CD8) were re-detected after the booster, suggesting that broad memory maintenance occurred. Because abundant contaminating clonotypes from the bulk population could be contained in FACS-sorted repertoires, computational filtering was required. Because the study included only a couple of donors, the extent to which the findings can be generalized is limited. A small share of clonotypes occurred in both CD4 and CD8 compartments, likely arising from convergent recombination. Compared with the primary T-cell response, the secondary T-cell response was weaker but faster, peaking on day 5 rather than day 15.

The TCR sequence derives from a young man who received the YFV17D yellow fever vaccine. The chain is encoded by TRBV4-3 joined to TRBJ1-5; tentative D gene TRBD1, with 5 bases matching. The sequenced sample was CD4+ T cells sorted from PBMCs, obtained 45 days after the yellow fever booster vaccination. The CDR3: CASSLRGGGGNQPQHF. The sequenced DNA is TGCGCCAGCAGCCTGCGAGGCGGGGGAGGAAATCAGCCCCAGCATTTT.